At least ten counts were recorded for the clone carrying this T cell receptor (beta chain). The antigen remains unidentified. The germline V and J ends were trimmed by 5 bases and 4 bases, with 8 bases remaining between them. There are 11 residues in the CDR3. Germline values: CDR1 SQVTM, CDR2 ANQGSEA. The sample comes from a study of identical twins. TCRdb processed the 5' RACE reads anew with MiXCR; each CDR3 protein has one entry. This table holds about 240,000 distinct CDR3 sequences, roughly 10% found once. Regarding the study as a whole: Possibly, invariant MAIT and iNKT cells partly confounded zero-insertion analyses.

The TCR originated in a man in his fifties or sixties in good health. The rearrangement links TRBV29-1 to TRBJ1-2, with D unresolved. Sequencing was carried out using memory T cells sorted from blood. CDR3 amino acids: CSVYNSYGYTF. The DNA of the CDR3 is TGCAGCGTTTACAATAGCTATGGCTACACCTTC.